The 22 T cell receptor beta chains below were found in one sample sequenced in a study of cytomegalovirus exposure and HLA in healthy donors. Use of 60 Vbeta and 13 Jbeta primers characterized the PCR. TCRdb keeps only in-frame clones here, not all; method: immunoSEQ multiplex PCR. This table has 120,000 or so clones, nearly 80% appearing once. Sequencing was performed on PBMCs. The receptors come from a woman aged 25 to 39 in good health and CMV-seronegative.

The chain recombines TRBV6-1 with TRBJ2-7; the D gene is possibly TRBD1 (5 bases). This CDR3 contains 13 residues. Trimming shortened V by 6 bases and J by 4 bases, and 13 bases separated the two germline ends. Germline assignment: CDR1 MNHNS and CDR2 SASEGT. In DNA, the CDR3 is TGTGCCAGCAGCCAGGGCAGGGAATACGAGCAGTACTTC. It is translated as CASSQGREYEQYF.

The rearrangement joins TRBV4-2 to TRBJ2-6; TRBD2 matches 12 bases. V shed 2 bases, J shed 1 base, and the junction held 3 bases outside the gene matches. This CDR3 comprises 18 residues. Germline V lookup: CDR1 LGHNA, CDR2 YNFKEQ. CDR3 DNA sequence: TGTGCCAGCAGCCAACCTAGCGGGGGGGGTTCTGGGGCCAACGTCCTGACTTTC. This codes for CASSQPSGGGSGANVLTF.

The V and J genes are TRBV6-6 and TRBJ2-2, with 7 nucleotides matching TRBD1. CDR1 and CDR2 (germline): MNHNY, SVGAGI (reference sequence). This CDR3 contains 15 residues. The V and J ends lost 6 bases and 4 bases, in that order; junction bases with no gene match: 8. CDR3 residues: CASRTRQGITGELFF. The CDR3, as DNA: TGTGCCAGCAGGACCCGACAGGGAATCACCGGGGAGCTGTTTTTT.

The chain links TRBV7-2 to TRBJ2-7; no clear D gene. Looked up from germline, CDR1 is SGHTA and CDR2 is FQGNSA. The CDR3 runs to 14 residues. The V end was cut by 2 bases, the J end by 2 bases, with 10 bases between. CDR3 residues: CASSLRTAPYEQYF. CDR3 bases: TGTGCCAGCAGCTTAAGAACAGCTCCCTACGAGCAGTACTTC.

The rearrangement links TRBV6-5 to TRBJ1-4, with D uncertain. The CDR3 contains 15 residues. The germline CDR1 and CDR2 sequences are MNHEY and SVGAGI. The germline V and J ends were trimmed by 6 bases and 0 bases, with 11 bases remaining between them. The CDR3: CASSLAGATNEKLFF. CDR3 nucleotides: TGTGCCAGCAGCCTTGCGGGTGCAACTAATGAAAAACTGTTTTTT.

The chain couples TRBV2 to TRBJ1-1; no firm D call. The V and J ends lost 2 bases and 1 base respectively, with 5 bases between them. Germline V gives CDR1 SNHLY, CDR2 FYNNEI. This CDR3 is built from 13 residues. The CDR3 spells CASSEHRNTEAFF. For the CDR3, the DNA is TGTGCCAGCAGTGAACACAGGAACACTGAAGCTTTCTTT.

The chain combines TRBV30 with TRBJ1-2; D remains ambiguous. Germline V gene sequence: CDR1 GTSNPN, CDR2 SVGIG (reference sequence). With 1 base removed from V and 0 bases from J, the gap between germline ends came to 12 bases. This CDR3 spans 15 amino acids. CDR3 bases: TGTGCCTGGAGTGCAACGACATCTGCTAACTATGGCTACACCTTC. It specifies CAWSATTSANYGYTF.

J is TRBJ2-1 and V is TRBV2; 14 bases fit TRBD2. CDR3 length equals 17 residues. J lost 8 bases, V lost 7 bases, and 13 bases had no gene match. Germline CDR1 and CDR2: SNHLY and FYNNEI. Written as DNA, the CDR3 is TGTGCCAGCAATAATCCGGGACTAGCGGGAGCCGAAGATGAGCAGTTCTTC. It is translated as CASNNPGLAGAEDEQFF.

V is TRBV27 and J is TRBJ1-5, with D tentatively TRBD1 (5 bases). This CDR3 is 14 amino acids long. The V gene lost 2 bases and the J gene lost 5 bases, with 10 bases spanning the gap. The germline V gene has CDR1 MNHEY and CDR2 SMNVEV (reference sequence). CDR3 nucleotides: TGTGCCAGCAGTTTAGGGGGGTTCCATCAGCCCCAGCATTTT. This codes for CASSLGGFHQPQHF.

This sequence joins TRBV6-5 and TRBJ1-1; 7 bases align to TRBD1. Trimming cost V 6 bases and J 1 base; bases outside gene matches: 5. Germline-derived CDR1 and CDR2 are MNHEY and SVGAGI. This CDR3 has 14 residues. CDR3: CASSPTGPNTEAFF. The CDR3 nucleotides read TGTGCCAGCAGCCCGACAGGGCCGAACACTGAAGCTTTCTTT.

The chain employs TRBV30 and TRBJ1-1; no clear D. The CDR3 has 11 residues. Trimming pared 1 base from V and 11 bases from J, leaving 11 bases between. From germline, CDR1 is GTSNPN and CDR2 SVGIG (reference sequence). The CDR3 sequence: CAWSDRWEAFF. In nucleotides, the CDR3 is TGTGCCTGGAGTGACCGCTGGGAGGCTTTCTTT.

This chain connects TRBV15 to TRBJ1-5, with 12 nucleotides matching TRBD1. This CDR3 spans 16 amino acids. V lost 3 bases, J lost 5 bases, and 5 bases stayed unmatched. Germline CDR1 and CDR2: LNHNV and YYDKDF (reference sequence). The CDR3 DNA reads TGTGCCACCAGCAGTCTGGGGACAGGGGGCCATCAGCCCCAGCATTTT. Translation: CATSSLGTGGHQPQHF.

The CDR3 coding sequence is TGTGCCAGCAGCCCCAACCTAGGTTTGAACACTGAAGCTTTCTTT. Its protein is CASSPNLGLNTEAFF. V and J are TRBV14 and TRBJ1-1, with D unresolved. There are 15 residues in the CDR3. Per germline, CDR1 SGHDN and CDR2 FVKESK. V was trimmed by 4 bases and J by 0 bases, leaving 12 bases between them.

V and J are TRBV6-1 and TRBJ1-1; possibly TRBD1 for D (6 bases). The germline V and J ends were trimmed by 0 bases and 4 bases, with 12 bases remaining between them. The CDR3 runs 15 residues. The germline gives CDR1 MNHNS, CDR2 SASEGT. CDR3 sequence (DNA): TGTGCCAGCAGTGAAGCCGGGGGGCTACGCACTGAAGCTTTCTTT. Amino acids: CASSEAGGLRTEAFF.

The rearrangement uses TRBV7-9 and TRBJ1-1, with TRBD1 matching 7 bases. This CDR3 contains 15 residues. The junction had 6 bases not matched to a gene; V was cut back by 4 bases and J by 1 base. Germline lookup yields CDR1 SEHNR and CDR2 FQNEAQ (reference sequence). As DNA, the CDR3 is TGTGCCAGCAGCTCAAGACAGGGCGCGAACACTGAAGCTTTCTTT. The encoded protein is CASSSRQGANTEAFF.

The chain recombines TRBV28 with TRBJ1-1, with D maybe TRBD1 (6 bases). The CDR3 has 11 residues. CDR1 MDHEN and CDR2 SYDVKM come from the germline V gene. Deletions cut 8 bases from V and 7 bases from J, with 11 bases between. The CDR3 nucleotides are TGTGCCAGCCAGCGGACAGATGAAGCTTTCTTT. Its protein is CASQRTDEAFF.

The gene calls are TRBV9 and TRBJ2-1, with D unresolved. V shed 0 bases and J shed 0 bases, with 7 bases lying between them. The CDR3 extends over 15 amino acids. Germline V gives CDR1 SGDLS, CDR2 YYNGEE. The CDR3 loop reads CASSVDVLSYNEQFF. CDR3 sequence (DNA): TGTGCCAGCAGCGTAGACGTACTCTCCTACAATGAGCAGTTCTTC.

The gene calls are TRBV29-1 and TRBJ2-3; 10 nucleotides align to TRBD2. The junction had 15 bases not matched to a gene; V was cut back by 4 bases and J by 5 bases. Germline CDR1 SQVTM, CDR2 ANQGSEA. The CDR3 loop spans 17 amino acids. The CDR3 region is CSVGEASGSAWRDTQYF. The CDR3 DNA reads as TGCAGCGTTGGGGAGGCTAGCGGGAGCGCGTGGAGAGATACGCAGTATTTT.

The gene calls are TRBV7-2 and TRBJ1-2; D unclear. Trimming removed 5 bases from V and 7 bases from J, with 14 bases in between. The CDR3 totals 13 residues. Germline V lookup: CDR1 SGHTA, CDR2 FQGNSA. The CDR3 DNA sequence: TGTGCCAGCAGCCCGCGCTGGAGGTTTGGCTACACCTTC. This gives the protein CASSPRWRFGYTF.

V usage is TRBV7-2 and J usage is TRBJ2-7; 8 bases fit TRBD2. The CDR3 has 14 residues. The trim removed 1 base at V and 2 bases at J, leaving 1 base unmatched. Germline loops: CDR1 SGHTA, CDR2 FQGNSA. The CDR3 region has the DNA TGTGCCAGCAGCTTAGGGACTAGCCCCTACGAGCAGTACTTC. Its protein is CASSLGTSPYEQYF.

The V gene is TRBV4-3, the J gene TRBJ2-2; 9 bases align to TRBD1. CDR3 size: 18 residues. Trimming cost V 0 bases and J 3 bases; bases outside gene matches: 8. Germline CDR1 LGHNA, CDR2 YSLEER. The CDR3 coding sequence is TGCGCCAGCAGCCAAGATATCGAGACAGGGGGGTACACCGGGGAGCTGTTTTTT. Its protein is CASSQDIETGGYTGELFF.

The gene calls are TRBV10-3 and TRBJ1-5; 7 nucleotides agree with TRBD1. V shed 6 bases and J 1 base; nucleotides not matched to a gene: 9. Germline assignment: CDR1 ENHRY and CDR2 SYGVKD. The CDR3 covers 16 residues. CDR3 DNA: TGTGCCATCAGGGGACAGATCCTTCCCAGCAATCAGCCCCAGCATTTT. Its translation: CAIRGQILPSNQPQHF.